Shown below are 10 T cell receptor beta chains from a single sample sequenced in a study of somatic mutations in cytotoxic T cells in rheumatoid arthritis. Data came from immunoSEQ multiplex PCR; TCRdb stores just in-frame clones and leaves some out. The sample carries roughly 30,000 clones, around 83% recorded once. Material for sequencing was CD8+ T cells sorted from blood. These receptors were obtained from an adult with rheumatoid arthritis.

This rearrangement joins TRBV7-3 to TRBJ2-3; TRBD1 or TRBD2 may be the D gene (5 bases each). CDR1 is SGHTA, CDR2 FQGTGA, per germline. This CDR3 has 15 residues. V was cut by 6 bases and J by 0 bases, with 13 bases left in between. CDR3: CASSFRGRSTDTQYF. In nucleotides, the CDR3 is TGTGCCAGCAGTTTCCGGGGCCGTAGCACAGATACGCAGTATTTT.

About this clone itself: The same CDR3 arises from other DNA sequences in this sample as well. The genes are TRBV7-2 and TRBJ1-1; the D gene is possibly TRBD1 (5 bases). The germline CDR1 and CDR2 sequences are SGHTA and FQGNSA. The CDR3 extends over 13 amino acids. V was cut by 3 bases and J by 1 base, with 6 bases left in between. The CDR3 sequence: CASSLGRNTEAFF. The CDR3 DNA is TGTGCCAGCAGCTTGGGACGGAACACTGAAGCTTTCTTT.

Here the CDR3 DNA reads TGTGCCAGCAGCCTGATAGCGGGGGGCTCCTACAATGAGCAGTTCTTC. This codes for CASSLIAGGSYNEQFF. This chain uses TRBV7-2 with TRBJ2-1; 10 nucleotides line up with TRBD2. V trimming: 5 bases; J trimming: 0 bases; junction bases outside the gene matches: 4. This CDR3 contains 16 residues. From germline, CDR1 is SGHTA and CDR2 FQGNSA.

This chain uses TRBV27 with TRBJ2-3; no clear D gene. The V and J ends lost 8 bases and 0 bases respectively, with 9 bases between them. The CDR3 length is 13 residues. Germline V CDR1 and CDR2: MNHEY, SMNVEV (reference sequence). CDR3 residues: CASLGASTDTQYF. CDR3 DNA sequence: TGTGCCAGCCTTGGTGCTAGCACAGATACGCAGTATTTT.

The rearrangement uses TRBV2 and TRBJ2-1; 10 bases are a match to TRBD2. The J segment lost 1 base and the V segment lost 6 bases, leaving 3 bases of the junction unmatched. The CDR3 is 15 residues long. CDR1 is SNHLY and CDR2 is FYNNEI in the germline V gene. CDR3 sequence reads: CASRRAGGSYNEQFF. For the CDR3, the DNA is TGTGCCAGCAGGCGAGCGGGAGGGTCCTACAATGAGCAGTTCTTC.

CDR3 sequence reads: CASSYPADTQYF. CDR3 in DNA: TGTGCCAGCAGTTACCCGGCAGATACGCAGTATTTT. This chain connects TRBV6-5 to TRBJ2-3; D gene uncertain. V dropped 2 bases and J dropped 4 bases, with 4 bases sitting between them. CDR3 length: 12 amino acids. Per germline, CDR1 MNHEY and CDR2 SVGAGI.

The chain carries TRBV15 and TRBJ1-1, with D unresolved. V dropped 3 bases and J dropped 1 base, with 15 bases sitting between them. Germline lookup yields CDR1 LNHNV and CDR2 YYDKDF (reference sequence). This CDR3 has 16 residues. CDR3 DNA sequence: TGTGCCACCAGCAGGGCCCTACGTGTCAGGAACACTGAAGCTTTCTTT. This encodes CATSRALRVRNTEAFF.

The chain couples TRBV5-6 to TRBJ1-1; TRBD1 is a possible D gene (5 bases). Trimming stripped 0 bases from V and 8 bases from J, with 8 bases between. Germline V gives CDR1 SGHDT, CDR2 YYEEEE. The CDR3 is made up of 12 amino acids. CDR3 in amino acids: CASSLAGLEAFF. The CDR3 nucleotides read TGTGCCAGCAGCTTGGCAGGGCTCGAAGCTTTCTTT.

The V and J genes are TRBV28 and TRBJ2-2; D tentatively reads TRBD1 or TRBD2 (5 bases each). V lost 7 bases and J 0 bases, leaving 15 bases between the germline ends. CDR1 is MDHEN, CDR2 SYDVKM, per germline. This CDR3 comprises 16 residues. CDR3 sequence reads: CASTHVRGPNTGELFF. The CDR3 region has the DNA TGTGCCAGCACCCACGTACGGGGCCCGAACACCGGGGAGCTGTTTTTT. Complete variable domain (other parts from reference TRBV28 and TRBJ2-2): DVKVTQSSRYLVKRTGEKVFLECVQDMDHENMFWYRQDPGLGLRLIYFSYDVKMKEKGDIPEGYSVSREKKERFSLILESASTNQTSMYLCASTHVRGPNTGELFFGEGSRLTVL.

The rearrangement links TRBV20-1 to TRBJ2-7; no firm D call. Trimming took off 4 bases at V and 6 bases at J, with 10 bases between the two ends. Germline CDR1 is DFQATT and CDR2 is SNEGSKA (reference sequence). The CDR3 is 11 residues long. The CDR3 bases are TGCAGTGCTATGTTAAGGGCCGAGCAGTACTTC. Its protein is CSAMLRAEQYF.